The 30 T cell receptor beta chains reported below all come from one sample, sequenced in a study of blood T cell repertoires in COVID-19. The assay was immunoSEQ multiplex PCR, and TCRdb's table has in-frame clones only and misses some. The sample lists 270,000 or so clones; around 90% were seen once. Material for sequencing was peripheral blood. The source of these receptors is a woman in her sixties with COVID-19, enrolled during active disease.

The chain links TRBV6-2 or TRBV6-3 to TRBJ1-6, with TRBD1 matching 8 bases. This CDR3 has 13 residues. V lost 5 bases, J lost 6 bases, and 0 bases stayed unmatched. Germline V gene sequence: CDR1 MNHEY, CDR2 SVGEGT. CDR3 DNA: TGTGCCAGCAGTGGACAGGGTAATTCACCCCTCCACTTT. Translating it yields CASSGQGNSPLHF.

The CDR3 nucleotides are TGTGCCACCCGGGACAGGGGAGAGGAAAAACTGTTTTTT. It encodes CATRDRGEEKLFF. The chain recombines TRBV19 with TRBJ1-4; TRBD1 matches at 10 bases. This CDR3 spans 13 amino acids. The V gene's germline CDR1 is LNHDA and CDR2 SQIVND (reference sequence). The V segment lost 10 bases and the J segment 8 bases; nucleotides outside the gene matches: 7.

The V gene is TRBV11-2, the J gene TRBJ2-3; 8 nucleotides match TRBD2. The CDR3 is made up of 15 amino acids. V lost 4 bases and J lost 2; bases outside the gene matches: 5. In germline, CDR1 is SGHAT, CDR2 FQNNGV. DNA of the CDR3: TGTGCCAGCAGCTCCGTAGCGGGGTACACAGATACGCAGTATTTT. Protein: CASSSVAGYTDTQYF.

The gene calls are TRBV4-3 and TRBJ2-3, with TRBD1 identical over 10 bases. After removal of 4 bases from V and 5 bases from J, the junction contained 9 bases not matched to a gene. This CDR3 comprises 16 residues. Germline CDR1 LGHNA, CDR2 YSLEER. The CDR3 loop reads CASSRTGGGVIDTQYF. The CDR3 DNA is TGCGCCAGCAGCCGGACAGGGGGGGGTGTTATAGATACGCAGTATTTT.

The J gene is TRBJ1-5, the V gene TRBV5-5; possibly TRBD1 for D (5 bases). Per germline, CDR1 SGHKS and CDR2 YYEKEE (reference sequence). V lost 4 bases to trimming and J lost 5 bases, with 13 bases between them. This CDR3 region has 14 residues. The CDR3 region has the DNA TGTGCCAGCAGCCCGTTGGGAGGGGATCAGCCCCAGCATTTT. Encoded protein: CASSPLGGDQPQHF.

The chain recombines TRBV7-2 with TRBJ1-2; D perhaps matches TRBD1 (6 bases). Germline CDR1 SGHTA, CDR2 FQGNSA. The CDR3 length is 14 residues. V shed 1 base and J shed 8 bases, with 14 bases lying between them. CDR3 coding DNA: TGTGCCAGCAGCTTAGGGCAGGTCCAGGGGGGCTACACCTTC. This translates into CASSLGQVQGGYTF.

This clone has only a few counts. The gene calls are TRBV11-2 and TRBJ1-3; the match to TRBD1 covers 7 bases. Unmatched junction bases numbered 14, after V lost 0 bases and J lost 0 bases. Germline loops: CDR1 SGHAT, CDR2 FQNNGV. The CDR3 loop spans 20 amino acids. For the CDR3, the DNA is TGTGCCAGCAGCTTAGATTCCCACAGGGGCGCCATATTCTCTGGAAACACCATATATTTT. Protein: CASSLDSHRGAIFSGNTIYF.

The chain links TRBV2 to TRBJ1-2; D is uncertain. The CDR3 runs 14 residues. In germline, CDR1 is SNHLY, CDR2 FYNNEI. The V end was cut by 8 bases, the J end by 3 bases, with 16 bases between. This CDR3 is CASSKRGSDYGYTF. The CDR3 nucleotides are TGTGCCAGCTCGAAGAGAGGGTCGGACTATGGCTACACCTTC.

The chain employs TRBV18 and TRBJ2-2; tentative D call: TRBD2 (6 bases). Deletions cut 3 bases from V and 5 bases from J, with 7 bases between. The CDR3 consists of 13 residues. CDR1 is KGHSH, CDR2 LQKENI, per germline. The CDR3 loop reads CASSPGGTGELFF. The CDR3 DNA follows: TGTGCCAGCTCACCTGGGGGGACCGGGGAGCTGTTTTTT.

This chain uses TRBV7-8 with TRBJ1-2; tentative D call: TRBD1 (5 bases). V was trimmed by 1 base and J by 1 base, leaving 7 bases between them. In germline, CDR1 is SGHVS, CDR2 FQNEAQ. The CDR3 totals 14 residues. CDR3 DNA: TGTGCCAGCAGCTTAGGGACACGTAACTATGGCTACACCTTC. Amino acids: CASSLGTRNYGYTF.

CDR3 nucleotides: TGTGCCAGCTCACCAATGACAGGGGTTGGGGATACGCAGTATTTT. Protein product: CASSPMTGVGDTQYF. This rearrangement joins TRBV18 to TRBJ2-3; 8 bases are a match to TRBD1. The germline V gene encodes CDR1 KGHSH and CDR2 LQKENI. V shed 2 bases and J 6 bases; nucleotides not matched to a gene: 7. The CDR3 has 15 amino acids.

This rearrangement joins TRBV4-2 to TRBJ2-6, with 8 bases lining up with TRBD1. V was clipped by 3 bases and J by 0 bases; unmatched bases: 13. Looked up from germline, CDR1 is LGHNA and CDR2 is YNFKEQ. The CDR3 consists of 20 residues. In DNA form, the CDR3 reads TGTGCCAGCAGCCAGGAAGTGGTGACAGGGGCCAGCTCTGGGGCCAACGTCCTGACTTTC. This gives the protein CASSQEVVTGASSGANVLTF.

DNA for the CDR3: TGTGCCAGCAGCGTAGGTAATAGCGGGTCCACAGATACGCAGTATTTT. Protein: CASSVGNSGSTDTQYF. This chain links TRBV9 with TRBJ2-3; 7 nucleotides agree with TRBD2. The ends lost 0 bases at V and 2 bases at J; junction bases unmatched: 6. The CDR3 spans 16 residues. Germline V gene data show CDR1 as SGDLS and CDR2 as YYNGEE.

The CDR3 loop reads CASGRGGTEAFF. CDR3 nucleotides: TGTGCTAGTGGACGGGGGGGAACTGAAGCTTTCTTT. The rearrangement joins TRBV12-5 to TRBJ1-1, with D perhaps TRBD1 (5 bases). Germline CDR1 LGHNT, CDR2 FRNRAP. The CDR3 is 12 residues long. Trimming pared 6 bases from V and 5 bases from J, leaving 10 bases between.

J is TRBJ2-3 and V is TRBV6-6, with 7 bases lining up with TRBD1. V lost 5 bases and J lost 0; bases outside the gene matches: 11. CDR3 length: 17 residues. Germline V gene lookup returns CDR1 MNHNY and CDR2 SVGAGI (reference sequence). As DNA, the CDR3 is TGTGCCAGCAGTCCACCGCCAGGGACAGTTAGCACAGATACGCAGTATTTT. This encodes CASSPPPGTVSTDTQYF.

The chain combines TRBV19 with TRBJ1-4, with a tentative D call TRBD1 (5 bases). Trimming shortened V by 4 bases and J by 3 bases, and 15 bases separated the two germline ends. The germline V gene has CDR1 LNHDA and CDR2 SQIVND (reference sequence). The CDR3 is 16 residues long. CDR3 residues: CASSRGTAGANEKLFF. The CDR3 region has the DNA TGTGCCAGTAGTAGGGGAACAGCGGGGGCTAATGAAAAACTGTTTTTT.

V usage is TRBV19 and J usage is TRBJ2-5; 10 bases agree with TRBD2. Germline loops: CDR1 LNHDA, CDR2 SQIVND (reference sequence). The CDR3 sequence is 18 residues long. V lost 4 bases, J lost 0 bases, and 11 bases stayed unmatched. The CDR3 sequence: CASSNWQPTSGDQETQYF. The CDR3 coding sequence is TGTGCCAGTAGTAATTGGCAACCAACTAGCGGGGACCAAGAGACCCAGTACTTC.

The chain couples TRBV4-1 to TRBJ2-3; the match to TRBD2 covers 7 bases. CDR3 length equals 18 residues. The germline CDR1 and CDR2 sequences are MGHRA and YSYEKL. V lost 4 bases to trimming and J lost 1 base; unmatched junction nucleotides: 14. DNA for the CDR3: TGCGCCAGCAGCCGCTTTTGGGGGAGCGGGGAGGGCACAGATACGCAGTATTTT. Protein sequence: CASSRFWGSGEGTDTQYF.

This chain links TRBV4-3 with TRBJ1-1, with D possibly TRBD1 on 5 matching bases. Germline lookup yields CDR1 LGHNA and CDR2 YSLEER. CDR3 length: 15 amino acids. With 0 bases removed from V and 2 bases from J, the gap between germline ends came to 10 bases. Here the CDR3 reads CASSQDRGANTEAFF. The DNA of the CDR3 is TGCGCCAGCAGCCAAGATCGCGGGGCCAACACTGAAGCTTTCTTT.

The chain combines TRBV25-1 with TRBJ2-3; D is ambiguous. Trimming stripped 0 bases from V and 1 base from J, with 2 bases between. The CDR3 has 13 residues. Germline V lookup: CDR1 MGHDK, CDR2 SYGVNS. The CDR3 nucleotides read TGTGCCAGCAGTGAATACGGCACAGATACGCAGTATTTT. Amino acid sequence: CASSEYGTDTQYF.

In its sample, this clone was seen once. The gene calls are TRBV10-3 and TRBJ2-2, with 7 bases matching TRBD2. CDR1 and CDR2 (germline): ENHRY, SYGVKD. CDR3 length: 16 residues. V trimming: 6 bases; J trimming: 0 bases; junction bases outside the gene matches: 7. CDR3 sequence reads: CAIRGERGTNTGELFF. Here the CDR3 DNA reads TGTGCCATCAGGGGAGAGCGGGGAACGAACACCGGGGAGCTGTTTTTT.

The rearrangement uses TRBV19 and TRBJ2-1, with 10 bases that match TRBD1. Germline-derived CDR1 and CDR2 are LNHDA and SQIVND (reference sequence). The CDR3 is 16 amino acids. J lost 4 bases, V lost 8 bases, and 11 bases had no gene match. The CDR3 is CASSLTGGAVYNEQFF. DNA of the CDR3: TGTGCCAGTTCCCTGACAGGGGGCGCGGTATACAATGAGCAGTTCTTC.

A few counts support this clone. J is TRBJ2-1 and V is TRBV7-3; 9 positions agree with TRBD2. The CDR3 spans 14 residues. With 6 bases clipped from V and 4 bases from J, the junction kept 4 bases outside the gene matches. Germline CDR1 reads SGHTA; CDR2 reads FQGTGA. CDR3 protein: CASRRAGGYNEQFF. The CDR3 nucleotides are TGTGCCAGCAGGAGAGCGGGGGGTTACAATGAGCAGTTCTTC.

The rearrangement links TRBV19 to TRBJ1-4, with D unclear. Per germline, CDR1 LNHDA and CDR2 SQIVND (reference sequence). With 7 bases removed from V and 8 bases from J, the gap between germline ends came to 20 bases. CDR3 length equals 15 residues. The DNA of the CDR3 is TGTGCCAGTAACAATCCGGGTTACGGTACGGAAAAACTGTTTTTT. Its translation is CASNNPGYGTEKLFF.

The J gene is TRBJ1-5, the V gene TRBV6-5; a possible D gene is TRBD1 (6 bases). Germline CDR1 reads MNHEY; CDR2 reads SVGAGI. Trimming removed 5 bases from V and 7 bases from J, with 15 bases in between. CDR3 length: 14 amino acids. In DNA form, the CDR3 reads TGTGCCAGCAGTATGGACAGTAGTCGCCAGCCCCAGCATTTT. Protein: CASSMDSSRQPQHF.

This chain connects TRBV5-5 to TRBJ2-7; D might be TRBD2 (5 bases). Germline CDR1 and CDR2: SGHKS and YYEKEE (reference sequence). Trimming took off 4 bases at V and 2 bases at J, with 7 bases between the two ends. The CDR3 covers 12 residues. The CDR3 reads CASSPGAYEQYF. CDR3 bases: TGTGCCAGCAGCCCCGGGGCCTACGAGCAGTACTTC. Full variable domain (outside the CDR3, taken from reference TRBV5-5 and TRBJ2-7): DAGVTQSPTHLIKTRGQQVTLRCSPISGHKSVSWYQQVLGQGPQFIFQYYEKEERGRGNFPDRFSARQFPNYSSELNVNALLLGDSALYLCASSPGAYEQYFGPGTRLTVT.

Here the CDR3 reads CASSKQGRRTGELFF. DNA for the CDR3: TGTGCCAGCAGCAAGCAGGGTCGCCGTACCGGGGAGCTGTTTTTT. The chain is built from TRBV9 and TRBJ2-2, with a tentative D call TRBD1 (5 bases). Germline V lookup: CDR1 SGDLS, CDR2 YYNGEE. V shed 4 bases and J shed 5 bases, with 15 bases lying between them. The CDR3 covers 15 residues.

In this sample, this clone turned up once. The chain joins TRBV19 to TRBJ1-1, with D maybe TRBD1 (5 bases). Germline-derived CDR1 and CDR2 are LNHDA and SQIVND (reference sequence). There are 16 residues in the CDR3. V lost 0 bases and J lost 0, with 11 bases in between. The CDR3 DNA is TGTGCCAGTAGTATAGATCCGGGCAGGGTGAACACTGAAGCTTTCTTT. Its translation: CASSIDPGRVNTEAFF.

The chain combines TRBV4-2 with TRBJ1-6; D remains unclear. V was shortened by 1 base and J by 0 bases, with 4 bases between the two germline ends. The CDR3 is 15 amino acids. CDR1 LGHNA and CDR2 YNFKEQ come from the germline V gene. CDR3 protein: CASSQGLSYNSPLHF. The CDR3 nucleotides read TGTGCCAGCAGCCAAGGACTCTCCTATAATTCACCCCTCCACTTT.

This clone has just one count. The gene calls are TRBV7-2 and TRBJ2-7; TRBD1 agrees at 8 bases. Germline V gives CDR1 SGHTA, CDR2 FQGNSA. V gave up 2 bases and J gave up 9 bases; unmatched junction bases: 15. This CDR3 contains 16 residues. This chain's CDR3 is CASSLPDRADSTGQYF. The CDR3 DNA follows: TGTGCCAGCAGCTTACCGGACAGGGCTGACAGTACAGGGCAGTACTTC.